This T cell receptor (beta chain) was captured by sequencing in a study of monozygotic twins with inflammatory bowel disease. Template-switch reactions added UMIs with a 6-nucleotide sample barcode. TCRdb reprocessed the 5' RACE reads, with one entry per CDR3 protein and no DNA. Its clone listing holds 310,000 or so distinct CDR3 sequences. CDR1 DFQATT and CDR2 SNEGSKA come from the germline V gene (reference sequence). CDR3 size: 16 residues. Material for sequencing was blood. This chain links TRBV20-1 with TRBJ1-2; TCRdb's D call of TRBD1 is untestable without DNA. The clonotype originates from a human donor with ulcerative colitis or Crohn's disease, or a healthy co-twin of an affected twin (not recorded which). This CDR3 reads CSATDSGSPTNYGYTF.